The 32 T cell receptor beta chains below were found in one sample sequenced in a study of Graves' ophthalmopathy and Graves' hyperthyroidism. TCR beta CDR3 amplification used RNA transcripts. Second-round multiplex PCR came after first-round RT-PCR with HTBI primers. TCRdb reprocessed the multiplex PCR reads via MiXCR and lists one record per CDR3 protein. This table has a few hundred thousand distinct CDR3 sequences, just under 40% appearing once. Sequenced input: peripheral blood or thyroid tissue (not recorded which). Every receptor here comes from an adult man with Graves' hyperthyroidism.

This clonotype was picked up many times. The rearrangement links TRBV5-5 to TRBJ1-3, with a tentative D call TRBD1 (6 bases). The CDR3 is 16 residues long. The ends were cut back, 5 bases at V and 0 bases at J, with 15 bases in the middle. Germline lookup yields CDR1 SGHKS and CDR2 YYEKEE (reference sequence). The CDR3 sequence: CASRSTGRNSGNTIYF. In DNA form, the CDR3 reads TGTGCCAGCAGATCGACAGGCCGCAACTCTGGAAACACCATATATTTT.

This clonotype has at least ten counts. V and J are TRBV6-5 and TRBJ1-1; no clear D. Deletions cut 2 bases from V and 1 base from J, with 8 bases between. Germline V CDR1 and CDR2: MNHEY, SVGAGI. CDR3 length equals 14 residues. In DNA, the CDR3 is TGTGCCAGCAGTTACACGACGACGAACACTGAAGCTTTCTTT. Translated: CASSYTTTNTEAFF.

This chain uses TRBV20-1 with TRBJ2-5, with D unclear. This CDR3 region has 13 residues. Germline V lookup: CDR1 DFQATT, CDR2 SNEGSKA (reference sequence). V lost 2 bases and J 11 bases, leaving 18 bases between the germline ends. CDR3 amino acids: CSARFRATDTQYF. DNA for the CDR3: TGCAGTGCTAGATTCCGGGCCACAGATACGCAGTACTTC.

This clonotype was found many times. The chain combines TRBV9 with TRBJ2-7; TRBD1 matches 8 bases. With 3 bases clipped from V and 1 base from J, the junction kept 9 bases outside the gene matches. The germline CDR1 and CDR2 sequences are SGDLS and YYNGEE. CDR3 size: 16 residues. Written as DNA, the CDR3 is TGTGCCAGCAGCGCCAGAGGGACAGGTTCTTCCTACGAGCAGTACTTC. Residues: CASSARGTGSSYEQYF.

In the case of this clonotype: Given the absence of the conserved phenylalanine or tryptophan at the CDR3 end, a read error is likely. V is TRBV12-3 or TRBV12-4 and J is TRBJ2-5, with 10 bases that match TRBD2. With 3 bases clipped from V and 5 bases from J, the junction kept 9 bases outside the gene matches. The CDR3 covers 16 residues. CDR3 bases: TGTGCCAGCAGTTTGGCCGGGACTAGCGACTGGGAGACCCAGTACCTC. As protein: CASSLAGTSDWETQYL.

The CDR3 loop reads CSVEDPASASTDTQYF. The CDR3 DNA sequence: TGCAGCGTTGAAGATCCGGCTAGCGCTAGCACAGATACGCAGTATTTT. The rearrangement uses TRBV29-1 and TRBJ2-3; D perhaps matches TRBD2 (6 bases). V was cut by 0 bases and J by 0 bases, with 13 bases left in between. The CDR3 extends over 16 amino acids. The V gene's germline CDR1 is SQVTM and CDR2 ANQGSEA.

This clonotype turned up a few times. Possible read error: a much larger clone is one base away. The rearrangement links TRBV20-1 to TRBJ2-5, with 11 bases matching TRBD1. Germline CDR1 reads DFQATT; CDR2 reads SNEGSKA (reference sequence). CDR3 size: 15 residues. The CDR3, as DNA: TGCAGTGCCAAACGCGGGACAGGGGGGCGAGAGACCCGGTACTTC. Protein product: CSAKRGTGGRETRYF.

A word on this clonotype: Being one base from a much bigger clone, this may be a read error. The rearrangement links TRBV4-2 to TRBJ1-2; D may be TRBD1 (5 bases). The CDR3 runs 16 residues. Germline CDR1 is LGHNA and CDR2 is YNFKEQ. The CDR3 DNA sequence: TGTGCCAGCAGCCAAGCCCCAGGGAGGGATTCCTATGGCCACACCTTC. Its protein product is CASSQAPGRDSYGHTF.

The rearrangement joins TRBV24-1 to TRBJ2-7; TRBD2 matches at 7 bases. This CDR3 is built from 11 residues. From germline, CDR1 is KGHDR and CDR2 SFDVKD. V was clipped by 9 bases and J by 4 bases; unmatched bases: 2. CDR3 DNA: TGTGCCACCGAAGCGGGATACGAGCAGTACTTC. This translates into CATEAGYEQYF.

The chain recombines TRBV30 with TRBJ1-5; D perhaps matches TRBD1 (5 bases). The V end was cut by 2 bases, the J end by 6 bases, with 14 bases between. The germline V gene encodes CDR1 GTSNPN and CDR2 SVGIG (reference sequence). The CDR3 is 14 residues long. The CDR3 loop reads CAWSLTTQGQPQHF. CDR3 in DNA: TGTGCCTGGAGTTTGACCACGCAGGGTCAGCCCCAGCATTTT.

The chain links TRBV30 to TRBJ1-1; tentative D call: TRBD1 (6 bases). CDR3 length: 14 residues. Germline assignment: CDR1 GTSNPN and CDR2 SVGIG (reference sequence). V was cut by 4 bases and J by 1 base, with 13 bases left in between. CDR3: CAWNRGAGNTEAFF. CDR3 sequence (DNA): TGTGCCTGGAATAGGGGGGCTGGGAACACTGAAGCTTTCTTT. The variable domain in full, with the rest retrieved from reference TRBV30 and TRBJ1-1, is SQTIHQWPATLVQPVGSPLSLECTVEGTSNPNLYWYRQAAGRGLQLLFYSVGIGQISSEVPQNLSASRPQDRQFILSSKKLLLSDSGFYLCAWNRGAGNTEAFFGQGTRLTVV.

This clonotype has just a few counts. The chain joins TRBV7-2 to TRBJ2-1, with D perhaps matching TRBD2 (6 bases). V shed 6 bases and J shed 6 bases, with 12 bases lying between them. Germline assignment: CDR1 SGHTA and CDR2 FQGNSA. The CDR3 has 13 residues. The CDR3 region has the DNA TGTGCCAGCAGAGCGGGCGGGTTCAATGAGCAGTTCTTC. Its translation: CASRAGGFNEQFF.

This clonotype was recorded at least ten times. This rearrangement joins TRBV7-2 to TRBJ2-5; no definite D call. The V and J ends lost 5 bases and 5 bases respectively, with 21 bases between them. CDR1 is SGHTA, CDR2 FQGNSA, per germline. The CDR3 has 16 residues. The CDR3: CASSPRRRVDGETQYF. The CDR3 DNA reads TGTGCCAGCAGCCCAAGGAGACGGGTAGATGGGGAGACCCAGTACTTC.

Only a few counts were recorded for this clonotype. This chain connects TRBV12-3 or TRBV12-4 to TRBJ2-7, with 10 nucleotides matching TRBD1. The J segment lost 4 bases and the V segment lost 5 bases, leaving 5 bases of the junction unmatched. There are 14 residues in the CDR3. CDR3 coding DNA: TGTGCCAGCAGTCCATGGGACAGGGGTTACGAGCAGTACTTC. This translates into CASSPWDRGYEQYF.

This clonotype was recorded many times. The chain couples TRBV20-1 to TRBJ2-5, with D unresolved. The CDR3 is made up of 12 amino acids. Germline-derived CDR1 and CDR2 are DFQATT and SNEGSKA (reference sequence). V lost 5 bases to trimming and J lost 5 bases, with 12 bases between them. The CDR3, as DNA: TGCAGTGCTCCCCGAGGTGGGGAGACCCAGTACTTC. It is translated as CSAPRGGETQYF.

This clonotype was observed at least ten times. The rearrangement uses TRBV29-1 and TRBJ1-3; 7 bases are a match to TRBD1. V was pared by 8 bases and J by 0 bases, with 7 bases of the junction left unmatched. The CDR3 sequence is 14 residues long. Germline V CDR1 and CDR2: SQVTM, ANQGSEA. For the CDR3, the DNA is TGCAGCACGAGTGAGGGGGCCTCTGGAAACACCATATATTTT. Protein product: CSTSEGASGNTIYF.

For this clonotype: Its ends do not fully match the called genes, so a read error is possible. V is TRBV6-1 and J is TRBJ2-7; tentatively, D is TRBD1 (6 bases). This CDR3 region has 14 residues. In germline, CDR1 is MNHNS, CDR2 SASEGT. The CDR3 sequence is CASSEAPGASLRDF. CDR3 nucleotides: TGTGCCAGCAGTGAAGCCCCAGGGGCTAGCTTGAGGGACTTC.

This clonotype has at least ten counts. The chain links TRBV12-3 or TRBV12-4 to TRBJ1-5; 7 bases map to TRBD1. CDR3 size: 15 residues. The junction had 10 bases not matched to a gene; V was cut back by 6 bases and J by 5 bases. The CDR3 coding sequence is TGTGCCAGCAGACCCACAGGGGATTTAGATCAGCCCCAGCATTTT. This encodes CASRPTGDLDQPQHF.

The rearrangement uses TRBV15 and TRBJ2-5; TRBD1 might be the D (6 bases). Germline CDR1 and CDR2: LNHNV and YYDKDF (reference sequence). The CDR3 is 13 residues long. Trimming took off 2 bases at V and 5 bases at J, with 9 bases between the two ends. CDR3 DNA: TGTGCCACCAGCAGAAGACAGGAGGAGACCCAGTACTTC. Protein product: CATSRRQEETQYF. The full variable domain, rest sourced from reference TRBV15 and TRBJ2-5, is DAMVIQNPRYQVTQFGKPVTLSCSQTLNHNVMYWYQQKSSQAPKLLFHYYDKDFNNEADTPDNFQSRRPNTSFCFLDIRSPGLGDTAMYLCATSRRQEETQYFGPGTRLLVL.

About this clonotype: A clone one base away is much larger, so this may be a read error. The chain uses TRBV6-5 and TRBJ2-2; 9 positions agree with TRBD2. The germline gives CDR1 MNHEY, CDR2 SVGAGI. CDR3 length equals 14 residues. The CDR3 bases are TGTGCCAGCAGGGCGGGAGGGCTGAGCGGGGGGCTGTTTTTT. It translates to CASRAGGLSGGLFF.

This clonotype came up many times. The rearrangement joins TRBV12-5 to TRBJ1-6; 9 bases are a match to TRBD1. J was trimmed by 7 bases and V by 8 bases; bases with no gene match: 9. The CDR3 is 15 residues long. Germline-derived CDR1 and CDR2 are LGHNT and FRNRAP. This CDR3 reads CASSPGQGWNSPLHF. CDR3 nucleotide sequence: TGTGCTAGTTCCCCCGGACAGGGGTGGAATTCACCCCTCCACTTT.

This clonotype was detected a few times. This chain connects TRBV24-1 to TRBJ2-5; the match to TRBD1 covers 7 bases. The germline V gene has CDR1 KGHDR and CDR2 SFDVKD. The CDR3 has 15 residues. With V trimmed by 1 base and J by 2 bases, 3 bases remained unmatched. CDR3 in amino acids: CATSDFARGQETQYF. The CDR3 bases are TGTGCCACCAGTGATTTTGCCAGGGGGCAAGAGACCCAGTACTTC.

This clonotype was seen many times. The chain carries TRBV10-3 and TRBJ2-7; D ambiguous. CDR1 and CDR2 (germline): ENHRY, SYGVKD. The germline V and J ends were trimmed by 0 bases and 0 bases, with 9 bases remaining between them. This CDR3 is built from 15 residues. CDR3 DNA sequence: TGTGCCATCAGTGAGTCAGGCCAGAGCTCCTACGAGCAGTACTTC. Encoded protein: CAISESGQSSYEQYF.

This sequence joins TRBV29-1 and TRBJ2-7, with D tentatively TRBD1 or TRBD2 (7 bases each). CDR1 is SQVTM and CDR2 is ANQGSEA in the germline V gene. V was pared by 8 bases and J by 4 bases, with 24 bases between. The CDR3 contains 15 residues. CDR3: CSLGRGDSVTYEQYF. The CDR3 coding sequence is TGCAGCTTAGGACGGGGGGACAGCGTCACATACGAGCAGTACTTC.

Concerning this clonotype itself: This may be a read error, as it is one base from a much larger clone. The genes are TRBV19 and TRBJ2-7, with 10 bases that match TRBD1. The CDR3 has 16 amino acids. Germline CDR1 reads LNHDA; CDR2 reads SQIVND (reference sequence). The DNA of the CDR3 is TGTGCCAGTGGTATATCGGGGACAGGGGCGAACTACGAGCAGTACTTC. Amino acid sequence: CASGISGTGANYEQYF.

This clonotype was seen at least ten times. The chain uses TRBV6-1 and TRBJ1-5; 8 bases match TRBD1. The ends lost 7 bases at V and 7 bases at J; junction bases unmatched: 9. The CDR3 sequence is 14 residues long. Germline CDR1 and CDR2: MNHNS and SASEGT. CDR3 loop: CASNPDRAVQPQHF. CDR3 sequence (DNA): TGTGCCAGCAACCCGGACAGGGCGGTGCAGCCCCAGCATTTT.

This clonotype was seen a few times. The rearrangement uses TRBV4-1 and TRBJ2-2; a possible D gene is TRBD2 (5 bases). Germline V gene data show CDR1 as MGHRA and CDR2 as YSYEKL. Deletions cut 8 bases from V and 2 bases from J, with 9 bases between. This CDR3 contains 13 residues. CDR3 sequence (DNA): TGCGCCAGCCGGGGAACTAACACCGGGGAGCTGTTTTTT. This encodes CASRGTNTGELFF.

This clonotype was detected a few times. The V call is TRBV4-2, the J call TRBJ2-5, with a tentative D call TRBD1 (5 bases). The CDR3 is made up of 15 amino acids. V dropped 1 base and J dropped 4 bases, with 13 bases sitting between them. CDR1 LGHNA and CDR2 YNFKEQ come from the germline V gene. The CDR3 region is CASSQAQGFRETQYF. As DNA, the CDR3 is TGTGCCAGCAGCCAAGCTCAGGGTTTTCGAGAGACCCAGTACTTC.

This chain uses TRBV4-1 with TRBJ2-7; D is uncertain. The CDR3 spans 15 residues. The V gene's germline CDR1 is MGHRA and CDR2 YSYEKL. The ends were cut back, 0 bases at V and 3 bases at J, with 12 bases in the middle. The CDR3: CASSQEIRPVYEQYF. The CDR3 coding sequence is TGCGCCAGCAGCCAAGAAATAAGGCCCGTCTACGAGCAGTACTTC.

This clonotype was seen many times. The J gene is TRBJ2-5, the V gene TRBV20-1, with no clear D. The CDR3 spans 15 residues. Per germline, CDR1 DFQATT and CDR2 SNEGSKA (reference sequence). Deletions cut 1 base from V and 2 bases from J, with 14 bases between. The DNA of the CDR3 is TGCAGTGCTAGAGTGAGAAGTGGAAGTCAAGAGACCCAGTACTTC. It translates to CSARVRSGSQETQYF.

This sequence joins TRBV12-3 or TRBV12-4 and TRBJ2-7; 7 bases align to TRBD1. With 8 bases clipped from V and 2 bases from J, the junction kept 9 bases outside the gene matches. The CDR3 length is 14 residues. The CDR3 DNA is TGTGCCAGCGGGCTAAACAGGGGTACCTACGAGCAGTACTTC. Encoded protein: CASGLNRGTYEQYF.

This clonotype appeared a single time. V and J are TRBV20-1 and TRBJ1-5, with 9 bases lining up with TRBD1. CDR1 and CDR2 from the germline V gene are DFQATT and SNEGSKA (reference sequence). The CDR3 length is 13 residues. The CDR3 DNA reads as TGCAGCGCACCGGGACAGGGTTTCCAGCCCCAGCATTTT. It translates to CSAPGQGFQPQHF.